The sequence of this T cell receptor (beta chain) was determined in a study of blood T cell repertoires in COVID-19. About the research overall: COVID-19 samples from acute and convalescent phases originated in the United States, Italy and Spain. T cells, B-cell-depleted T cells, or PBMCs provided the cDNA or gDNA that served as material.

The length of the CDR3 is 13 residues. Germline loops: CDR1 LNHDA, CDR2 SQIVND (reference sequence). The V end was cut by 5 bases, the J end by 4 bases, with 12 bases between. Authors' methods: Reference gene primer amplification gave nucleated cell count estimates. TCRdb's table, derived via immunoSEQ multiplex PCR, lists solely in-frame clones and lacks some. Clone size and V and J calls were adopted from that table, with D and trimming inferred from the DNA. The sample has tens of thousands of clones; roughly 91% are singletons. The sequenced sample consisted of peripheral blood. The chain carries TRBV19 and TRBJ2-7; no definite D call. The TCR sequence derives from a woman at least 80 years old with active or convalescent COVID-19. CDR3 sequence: CASSVGRSYEQYF. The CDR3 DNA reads TGTGCCAGTAGTGTCGGTCGGTCGTACGAGCAGTACTTC.